This record concerns one TCR beta chain sequence. Its antigen is not known. The protocol was immunoSEQ multiplex PCR, while the TCRdb copy is restricted to in-frame clones and leaves out a portion. Here the sample spans around 140,000 clones, around 90% being singletons. This sample was included in a study of T cell responses to AZD1222 COVID-19 vaccine. Findings of the study overall: Clonal diversity was possibly underestimated, and white British individuals and females predominated among donors. Researchers took repertoire samples only after the peak T cell response had come.

Trimming cost V 1 base and J 4 bases, with 1 base left between them. This CDR3 spans 11 amino acids. Germline-derived CDR1 and CDR2 are LGHDT and YNNKEL (reference sequence). The sequencing here drew on peripheral blood, taken 28 days after the second AZD1222 dose. This chain connects TRBV3-1 (or the pseudogene TRBV3-2) to TRBJ1-2; D call uncertain. This clonotype originated in an adult who received the AZD1222 COVID-19 vaccine. CDR3 in amino acids: CASSQGYGYTF. For the CDR3, the DNA is TGTGCCAGCAGCCAAGGCTATGGCTACACCTTC.